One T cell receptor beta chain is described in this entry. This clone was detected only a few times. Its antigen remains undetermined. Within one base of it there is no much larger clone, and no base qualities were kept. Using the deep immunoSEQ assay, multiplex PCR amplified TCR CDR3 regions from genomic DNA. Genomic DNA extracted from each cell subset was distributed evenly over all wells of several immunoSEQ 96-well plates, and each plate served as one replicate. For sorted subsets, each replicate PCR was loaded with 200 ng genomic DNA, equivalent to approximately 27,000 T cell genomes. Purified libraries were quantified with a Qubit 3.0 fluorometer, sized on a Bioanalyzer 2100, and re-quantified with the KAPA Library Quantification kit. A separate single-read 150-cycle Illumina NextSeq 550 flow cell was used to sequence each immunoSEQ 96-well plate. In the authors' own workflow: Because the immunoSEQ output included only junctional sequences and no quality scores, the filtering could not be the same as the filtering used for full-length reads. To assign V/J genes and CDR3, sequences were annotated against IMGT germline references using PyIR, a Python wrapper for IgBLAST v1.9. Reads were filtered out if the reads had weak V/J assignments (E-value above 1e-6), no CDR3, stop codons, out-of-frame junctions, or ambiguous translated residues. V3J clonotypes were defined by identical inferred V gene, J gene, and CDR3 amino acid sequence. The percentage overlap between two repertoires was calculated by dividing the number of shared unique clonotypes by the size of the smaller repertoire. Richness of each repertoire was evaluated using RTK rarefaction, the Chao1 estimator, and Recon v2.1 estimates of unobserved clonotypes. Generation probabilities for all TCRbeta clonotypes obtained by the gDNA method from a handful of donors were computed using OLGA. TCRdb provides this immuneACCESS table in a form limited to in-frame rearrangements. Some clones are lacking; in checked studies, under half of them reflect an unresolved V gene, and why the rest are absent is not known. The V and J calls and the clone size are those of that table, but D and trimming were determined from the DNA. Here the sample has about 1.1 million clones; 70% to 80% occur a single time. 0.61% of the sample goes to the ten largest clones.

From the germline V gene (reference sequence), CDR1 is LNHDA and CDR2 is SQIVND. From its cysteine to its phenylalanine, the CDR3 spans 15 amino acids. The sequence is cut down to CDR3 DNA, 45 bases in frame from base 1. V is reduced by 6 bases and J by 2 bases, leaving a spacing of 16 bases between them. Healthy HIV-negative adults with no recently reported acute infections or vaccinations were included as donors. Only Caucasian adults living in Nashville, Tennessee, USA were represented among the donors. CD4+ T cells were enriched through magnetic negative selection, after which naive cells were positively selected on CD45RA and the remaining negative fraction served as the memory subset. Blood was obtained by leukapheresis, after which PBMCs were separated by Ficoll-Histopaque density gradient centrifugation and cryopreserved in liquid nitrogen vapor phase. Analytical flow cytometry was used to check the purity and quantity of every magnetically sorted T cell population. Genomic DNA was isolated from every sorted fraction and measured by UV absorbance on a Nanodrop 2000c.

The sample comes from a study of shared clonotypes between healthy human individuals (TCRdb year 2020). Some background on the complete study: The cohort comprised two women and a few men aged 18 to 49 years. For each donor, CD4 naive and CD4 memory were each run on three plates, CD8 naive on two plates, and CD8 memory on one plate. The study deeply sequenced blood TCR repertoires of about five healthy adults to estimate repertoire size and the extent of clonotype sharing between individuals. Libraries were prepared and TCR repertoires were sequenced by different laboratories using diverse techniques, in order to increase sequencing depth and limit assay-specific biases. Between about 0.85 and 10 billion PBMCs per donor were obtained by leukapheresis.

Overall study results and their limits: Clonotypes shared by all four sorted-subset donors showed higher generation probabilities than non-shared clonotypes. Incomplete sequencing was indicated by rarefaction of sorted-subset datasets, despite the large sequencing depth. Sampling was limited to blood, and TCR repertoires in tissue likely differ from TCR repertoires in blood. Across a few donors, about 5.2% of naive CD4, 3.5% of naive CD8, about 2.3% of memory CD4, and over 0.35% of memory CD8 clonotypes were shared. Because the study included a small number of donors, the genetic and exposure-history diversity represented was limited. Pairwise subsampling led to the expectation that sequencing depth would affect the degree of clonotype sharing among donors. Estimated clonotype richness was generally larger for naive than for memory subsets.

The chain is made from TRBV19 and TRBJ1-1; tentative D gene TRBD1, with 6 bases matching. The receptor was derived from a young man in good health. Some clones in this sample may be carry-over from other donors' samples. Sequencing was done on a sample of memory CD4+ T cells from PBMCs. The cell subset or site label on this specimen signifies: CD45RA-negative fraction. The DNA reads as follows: TGTGCCAGTAGCCCCACCGACAGGATTAACACTGAAGCTTTCTTT. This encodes CASSPTDRINTEAFF.